This T cell receptor beta chain was captured by sequencing in a study of blood T cells in healthy people across ages. Whole-study findings and limits: The unsorted PBMCs prevented any conclusive comparison of naive versus antigen-experienced cells.

Primed by a sample-barcoded 5' primer and a J-beta primer mix, a second PCR proceeded for about 6 to 11 cycles. One entry per CDR3 protein results from TCRdb running MiXCR on the 5' RACE reads. The sample shows hundreds of thousands of distinct CDR3 sequences, approximately 30% of them seen only once. This clonotype was seen a handful of times. What it binds is unknown. The donors, all healthy, were Caucasians living in Russia, aged 6 to 90. No fewer than 7 million PBMCs went into each sample. Sequencing input: blood. The clonotype was recovered from a woman older than 75 in good health.

The CDR3 reads CASSEGPGDNQPQHF. CDR3 coding DNA: TGTGCCAGCAGTGAAGGTCCAGGAGACAATCAGCCCCAGCATTTT. The rearrangement uses TRBV6-1 and TRBJ1-5; D not certain. The germline gives CDR1 MNHNS, CDR2 SASEGT. Trimming stripped 1 base from V and 3 bases from J, with 10 bases between. The length of the CDR3 is 15 residues.